This T cell receptor beta chain was identified during a study of blood T cell repertoires in COVID-19. About the research overall: Sources were T cells, B-cell-depleted T cells, or PBMCs; the material itself was cDNA or gDNA.

The protocol was immunoSEQ multiplex PCR, while the TCRdb copy is restricted to in-frame clones and leaves out a portion. The repertoire holds about 12,000 clones, with 75% to 90% as singletons. CDR1 SGHRS and CDR2 YFSETQ come from the germline V gene. Trimming left V 5 bases short and J 7 bases short, with 15 bases between. This CDR3 has 14 residues. J is TRBJ1-4 and V is TRBV5-1, with D maybe TRBD1 (6 bases). Sequencing was carried out using peripheral blood. The sequence was obtained from a human donor in a cohort sampled during active COVID-19. The CDR3 region has the DNA TGCGCCAGCAGGGCTCAGGGGCCAGGTGAAAAACTGTTTTTT. This codes for CASRAQGPGEKLFF.